The 22 T cell receptor beta chains below were found in one sample sequenced in a study of T cell responses to AZD1222 COVID-19 vaccine. Clones were sequenced by immunoSEQ multiplex PCR, and TCRdb holds only the in-frame ones, with some missing. The table lists roughly 180,000 clones, roughly nine tenths of them singletons, with about 3.5% in the top ten. The specimen comprised peripheral blood, sampled 28 days after the second AZD1222 dose. The receptors come from an adult who received the AZD1222 COVID-19 vaccine.

J is TRBJ2-2 and V is TRBV10-1; tentative D call: TRBD1 (5 bases). With 8 bases removed from V and 9 bases from J, the gap between germline ends came to 13 bases. CDR3 size: 12 residues. Germline V CDR1 and CDR2: WNHNN, SYGVQD (reference sequence). The DNA of the CDR3 is TGCGCCAGCGGGATAGCAGGGCGGGAGCTGTTTTTT. It translates to CASGIAGRELFF.

This clone was seen just once. The chain is built from TRBV20-1 and TRBJ2-1, with D possibly TRBD2 on 6 matching bases. The CDR3 contains 11 residues. Germline lookup yields CDR1 DFQATT and CDR2 SNEGSKA (reference sequence). The CDR3 region has the DNA TGCAGCCTCGGGAGATACAATGAGCAGTTCTTC. It is translated as CSLGRYNEQFF.

V usage is TRBV28 and J usage is TRBJ2-7, with 7 nucleotides matching TRBD2. The CDR3 loop spans 15 amino acids. Germline V lookup: CDR1 MDHEN, CDR2 SYDVKM. V gave up 5 bases and J gave up 2 bases; unmatched junction bases: 9. The chain's CDR3 is CASSTSDLTTYEQYF. The CDR3 bases are TGTGCCAGCAGTACTAGCGACCTGACAACCTACGAGCAGTACTTC.

This chain links TRBV5-1 with TRBJ2-5, with D perhaps given as TRBD1 or TRBD2 (5 bases each). Germline V gene lookup returns CDR1 SGHRS and CDR2 YFSETQ. CDR3 size: 15 residues. V lost 1 base to trimming and J lost 5 bases, with 15 bases between them. The CDR3, as DNA: TGCGCCAGCAGCTTGTGGGACCAAATAGGGGAGACCCAGTACTTC. Translation gives CASSLWDQIGETQYF.

This sequence joins TRBV3-1 (or the pseudogene TRBV3-2) and TRBJ2-3; possibly TRBD1 for D (6 bases). Germline V lookup: CDR1 LGHDT, CDR2 YNNKEL (reference sequence). This CDR3 region has 16 residues. V lost 6 bases to trimming and J lost 1 base, with 17 bases between them. The CDR3: CASSPAKGGGTDTQYF. The CDR3 bases are TGTGCCAGCAGTCCCGCTAAAGGGGGAGGCACAGATACGCAGTATTTT.

The chain carries TRBV6-7 and TRBJ1-5, with TRBD1 matching 7 bases. TRBV6-7 is an open reading frame, and its role is uncertain. The CDR3 is made up of 18 amino acids. Unmatched junction bases numbered 17, after V lost 5 bases and J lost 4 bases. CDR3 in amino acids: CASSPPGTVNSLNQPQHF. For the CDR3, the DNA is TGTGCCAGCAGTCCTCCCGGGACAGTTAACTCTTTAAATCAGCCCCAGCATTTT.

This rearrangement joins TRBV9 to TRBJ2-1, with D maybe TRBD1 (5 bases). This CDR3 has 13 residues. The V end lost 4 bases, the J end lost 6 bases, and 11 bases lay between the germline ends. Germline V gene data show CDR1 as SGDLS and CDR2 as YYNGEE. The CDR3, as DNA: TGTGCCAGCAGCCTTGGCCAGGGCAATGAGCAGTTCTTC. Residues: CASSLGQGNEQFF.

CDR3 bases: TGTGCCTGGGTAGGGGGGAGCTACAATGAGCAGTTCTTC. This codes for CAWVGGSYNEQFF. The chain recombines TRBV30 with TRBJ2-1; either TRBD1 or TRBD2 may fit D (6 bases each). The germline CDR1 and CDR2 sequences are GTSNPN and SVGIG (reference sequence). The CDR3 is 13 residues long. With 5 bases removed from V and 3 bases from J, the gap between germline ends came to 11 bases.

This chain links TRBV7-9 with TRBJ1-2; D may be TRBD1 (5 bases). With 1 base removed from V and 4 bases from J, the gap between germline ends came to 16 bases. This CDR3 region has 16 residues. Germline V gene sequence: CDR1 SEHNR, CDR2 FQNEAQ (reference sequence). The CDR3 nucleotides are TGTGCCAGCAGCTTAGGGGGCGACGAGGCCTCCTATGGCTACACCTTC. Protein: CASSLGGDEASYGYTF.

V and J are TRBV27 and TRBJ1-2, with a weak D call TRBD1 (5 bases). Germline assignment: CDR1 MNHEY and CDR2 SMNVEV (reference sequence). V was cut by 7 bases and J by 0 bases, with 6 bases left in between. The CDR3 sequence is 12 residues long. The CDR3 protein is CASKGSNYGYTF. CDR3 DNA: TGTGCCAGCAAGGGGTCTAACTATGGCTACACCTTC.

This chain links TRBV18 with TRBJ2-5; D possibly uses TRBD1 or TRBD2 (5 bases each). Germline V gene lookup returns CDR1 KGHSH and CDR2 LQKENI. The V end lost 3 bases, the J end lost 0 bases, and 11 bases lay between the germline ends. This CDR3 contains 15 residues. The CDR3 region has the DNA TGTGCCAGCTCACCGTCCCGGGGCAACCAAGAGACCCAGTACTTC. Its protein product is CASSPSRGNQETQYF.

This chain joins TRBV5-5 and TRBJ1-3; D is perhaps TRBD1 (5 bases). CDR3 length: 15 amino acids. Germline values: CDR1 SGHKS, CDR2 YYEKEE (reference sequence). Trimming cost V 3 bases and J 0 bases, with 10 bases left between them. Here the CDR3 DNA reads TGTGCCAGCAGCTCCATAGGGACCTCTGGAAACACCATATATTTT. Protein sequence: CASSSIGTSGNTIYF.

The rearrangement uses TRBV23-1 and TRBJ2-7; 10 nucleotides align to TRBD2. TRBV23-1 falls under the ORF class, with uncertain function. The CDR3 is 16 amino acids. J gave up 0 bases and V 0 bases, and 2 bases lay outside the gene matches. The CDR3 region is CASSQSPSGGSYEQYF. The CDR3 DNA sequence: TGCGCCAGCAGTCAATCGCCTAGCGGGGGCTCCTACGAGCAGTACTTC.

This clone was counted once. V is TRBV14 and J is TRBJ1-2; a weak D match, TRBD1 (6 bases). V dropped 0 bases and J dropped 4 bases, with 6 bases sitting between them. The CDR3 is 13 amino acids. The germline V gene encodes CDR1 SGHDN and CDR2 FVKESK. The chain's CDR3 is CASSQDRGYGYTF. Here the CDR3 DNA reads TGTGCCAGCAGCCAAGACAGGGGCTATGGCTACACCTTC.

The rearrangement uses TRBV7-3 and TRBJ1-1, with D possibly matching TRBD1 (5 bases). The CDR3 is 13 amino acids. V lost 5 bases and J 3 bases, leaving 10 bases between the germline ends. The germline CDR1 and CDR2 sequences are SGHTA and FQGTGA. Here the CDR3 reads CASSIQGDTEAFF. CDR3 in DNA: TGTGCCAGCAGCATCCAGGGAGACACTGAAGCTTTCTTT.

The rearrangement links TRBV24-1 to TRBJ1-2; D call uncertain. The V gene's germline CDR1 is KGHDR and CDR2 SFDVKD. Between the trimmed V and J ends, which lost 7 bases and 0 bases, there was a span of 11 bases. CDR3 length equals 14 residues. This CDR3 is CATSQYGANYGYTF. CDR3 nucleotide sequence: TGTGCCACCAGCCAGTACGGTGCTAACTATGGCTACACCTTC.

The rearrangement joins TRBV30 to TRBJ1-1, with D possibly TRBD1 on 5 matching bases. Trimming removed 0 bases at V and 2 bases at J, with 7 bases between. Germline CDR1 GTSNPN, CDR2 SVGIG (reference sequence). This CDR3 comprises 13 residues. The CDR3, as DNA: TGTGCCTGGAGTGTACAGGAAAACACTGAAGCTTTCTTT. It yields the protein CAWSVQENTEAFF.

The chain links TRBV4-1 to TRBJ2-1; D call uncertain. The germline gives CDR1 MGHRA, CDR2 YSYEKL. Trimming left V 4 bases short and J 0 bases short, with 13 bases between. This CDR3 comprises 16 residues. CDR3 residues: CASSLRPEGSYNEQFF. CDR3 nucleotides: TGCGCCAGCAGCCTGCGACCAGAAGGCTCCTACAATGAGCAGTTCTTC.

This clone was observed a few times. The J gene is TRBJ2-1, the V gene TRBV7-9, with D tentatively TRBD1 or TRBD2 (5 bases each). The germline V and J ends were trimmed by 3 bases and 6 bases, with 12 bases remaining between them. CDR3 length: 14 residues. Germline loops: CDR1 SEHNR, CDR2 FQNEAQ (reference sequence). The chain's CDR3 is CASSFGKGSNEQFF. The CDR3 DNA is TGTGCCAGCAGCTTCGGGAAGGGGAGCAATGAGCAGTTCTTC. Based on the CDR3 plus reference TRBV7-9 and TRBJ2-1, the full variable domain is DTGVSQNPRHKITKRGQNVTFRCDPISEHNRLYWYRQTLGQGPEFLTYFQNEAQLEKSRLLSDRFSAERPKGSFSTLEIQRTEQGDSAMYLCASSFGKGSNEQFFGPGTRLTVL.

The chain recombines TRBV25-1 with TRBJ2-1; 7 bases match TRBD2. CDR3 size: 15 residues. Unmatched junction bases numbered 5, after V lost 4 bases and J lost 2 bases. Germline values: CDR1 MGHDK, CDR2 SYGVNS. The DNA of the CDR3 is TGTGCCAGCAGTGTTGATGCGGGGGCCTACAATGAGCAGTTCTTC. Its translation: CASSVDAGAYNEQFF.

This clone was detected only once. V is TRBV15 and J is TRBJ2-5; 10 bases agree with TRBD2. The germline V gene encodes CDR1 LNHNV and CDR2 YYDKDF (reference sequence). The CDR3 has 18 amino acids. The junction had 12 bases not matched to a gene; V was cut back by 0 bases and J by 5 bases. The CDR3 is CATSRDLGPSGSGETQYF. Written as DNA, the CDR3 is TGTGCCACCAGCAGAGATCTTGGGCCTAGCGGGAGCGGGGAGACCCAGTACTTC.

The CDR3 loop reads CASSSLGAETEAFF. Written as DNA, the CDR3 is TGTGCCAGCAGTTCATTGGGAGCCGAGACTGAAGCTTTCTTT. The genes are TRBV6-5 and TRBJ1-1; D uncertain. This CDR3 contains 14 residues. CDR1 and CDR2 (germline): MNHEY, SVGAGI. The V end lost 4 bases, the J end lost 5 bases, and 14 bases lay between the germline ends.